This T cell receptor (delta chain) was sequenced during a study of Vδ1+ human thymocytes. Findings and limits, study-wide: In the thymus, TRG and TRD repertoires looked highly polyclonal with Gaussian CDR3 lengths.

V gave up 2 bases and J gave up 1 base; unmatched junction bases: 15. The germline V gene encodes CDR1 TSWWSYY and CDR2 QGS. The CDR3 length is 19 residues. RNA was extracted from the cells and then reverse transcribed. CDR3 amplicons came from multiplex PCR with pooled V-gene forward and constant-region reverse primers. TCRdb re-called the multiplex PCR reads through CATT. Of under 30,000 delta-chain clones detected, under 8.5% appear once; the ten largest clones hold roughly 1%. This clone came up a few times. Its target is unknown. The sorted cells were CD3+ Vdelta1+ Vdelta2- thymocytes from alphabeta-depleted thymus.

The sample taken for sequencing was Vdelta1+ gamma-delta thymocytes from the thymus. Subset: FACS-sorted CD3+ TCRalphabeta- TCRVdelta1+ TCRVdelta2- thymocytes. The chain is built from TRDV1 and TRDJ1; TRDD3 matches 8 bases. The clonotype was recovered from a girl under two years old who had congenital heart surgery. CDR3 amino acids: CALGEILERTGGLTDKLIF. The DNA for the CDR3 is TGTGCTCTTGGGGAAATATTGGAAAGGACTGGGGGTCTCACCGATAAACTCATCTTT.